The 6 T cell receptor beta chains listed next were all sequenced from one sample in a study of blood T cell repertoires in COVID-19. Using immunoSEQ multiplex PCR, the repertoire was profiled, and TCRdb retains in-frame clones only, with some absent. Of hundreds of thousands of clones in the sample, 87% were seen once. Material for sequencing was peripheral blood. Every receptor here comes from a woman aged 45-65 years with COVID-19, enrolled during active disease.

This clone is a singleton in its sample. The rearrangement joins TRBV30 to TRBJ1-5; TRBD1 is a possible D gene (5 bases). The CDR3 contains 15 residues. The ends were cut back, 3 bases at V and 6 bases at J, with 18 bases in the middle. CDR1 GTSNPN and CDR2 SVGIG come from the germline V gene (reference sequence). The DNA of the CDR3 is TGTGCCTGGAGGGGGCAAGAAGCAAGGTTTCAGCCCCAGCATTTT. Residues: CAWRGQEARFQPQHF.

This clone was counted a few times. The CDR3 loop is CASSLTAQETQYF. CDR3 nucleotide sequence: TGTGCCAGCAGCTTAACGGCCCAAGAGACCCAGTACTTC. V and J are TRBV7-3 and TRBJ2-5, with D unresolved. There are 13 residues in the CDR3. Germline V lookup: CDR1 SGHTA, CDR2 FQGTGA. V shed 0 bases and J shed 1 base, with 3 bases lying between them.

The chain carries TRBV5-1 and TRBJ2-1; 12 bases line up with TRBD2. CDR1 and CDR2 (germline): SGHRS, YFSETQ. V lost 4 bases and J lost 8; bases outside the gene matches: 7. The CDR3 is 15 amino acids. This CDR3 reads CASSQTSGRRDEQFF. Here the CDR3 DNA reads TGCGCCAGCAGCCAGACTAGCGGGAGAAGGGATGAGCAGTTCTTC. Using reference TRBV5-1 and TRBJ2-1 for the parts outside the CDR3, the full variable domain is KAGVTQTPRYLIKTRGQQVTLSCSPISGHRSVSWYQQTPGQGLQFLFEYFSETQRNKGNFPGRFSGRQFSNSRSEMNVSTLELGDSALYLCASSQTSGRRDEQFFGPGTRLTVL.

This chain links TRBV7-2 with TRBJ2-3, with 7 positions matching TRBD1. CDR1 and CDR2 (germline): SGHTA, FQGNSA. The CDR3 loop spans 16 amino acids. Germline trimming cut 3 bases from V and 0 bases from J; bases unmatched to any gene: 6. The DNA of the CDR3 is TGTGCCAGCAGCTTTGGGGGACAGTCTAGCACAGATACGCAGTATTTT. Translating it yields CASSFGGQSSTDTQYF.

The chain carries TRBV19 and TRBJ2-7; 8 bases match TRBD2. V lost 5 bases, J lost 2 bases, and 8 bases stayed unmatched. The CDR3 has 15 residues. Germline assignment: CDR1 LNHDA and CDR2 SQIVND (reference sequence). The CDR3 DNA reads as TGTGCCAGTAGTCCAGCGGGAGCCCCCACCTACGAGCAGTACTTC. Its protein is CASSPAGAPTYEQYF.

The count of this clone is one. CDR3 amino acids: CSARETGEAFF. The CDR3 nucleotides are TGCAGTGCTAGAGAGACAGGGGAAGCTTTCTTT. This sequence joins TRBV20-1 and TRBJ1-1, with 7 bases identical to TRBD1. V trimming: 0 bases; J trimming: 8 bases; junction bases outside the gene matches: 0. Germline-derived CDR1 and CDR2 are DFQATT and SNEGSKA (reference sequence). The CDR3 extends over 11 amino acids.